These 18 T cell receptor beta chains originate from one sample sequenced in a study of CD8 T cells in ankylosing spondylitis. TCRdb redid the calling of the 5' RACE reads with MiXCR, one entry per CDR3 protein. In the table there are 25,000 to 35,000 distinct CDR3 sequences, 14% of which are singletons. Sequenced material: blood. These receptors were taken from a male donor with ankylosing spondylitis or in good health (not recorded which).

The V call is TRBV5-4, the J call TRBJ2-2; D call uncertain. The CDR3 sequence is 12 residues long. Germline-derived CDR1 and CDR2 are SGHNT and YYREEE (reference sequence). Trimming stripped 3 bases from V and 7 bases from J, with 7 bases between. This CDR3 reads CASSSTGGELFF. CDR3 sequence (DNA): TGTGCCAGCAGCTCGACGGGCGGGGAGCTGTTTTTT. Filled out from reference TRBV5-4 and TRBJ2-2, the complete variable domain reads ETGVTQSPTHLIKTRGQQVTLRCSSQSGHNTVSWYQQALGQGPQFIFQYYREEENGRGNFPPRFSGLQFPNYSSELNVNALELDDSALYLCASSSTGGELFFGEGSRLTVL.

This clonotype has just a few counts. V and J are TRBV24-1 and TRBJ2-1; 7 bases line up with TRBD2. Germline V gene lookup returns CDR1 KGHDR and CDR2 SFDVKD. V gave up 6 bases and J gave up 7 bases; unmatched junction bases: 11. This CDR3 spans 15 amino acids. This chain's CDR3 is CATSPREGLGNEQFF. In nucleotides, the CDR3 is TGTGCCACCAGTCCGAGGGAGGGCCTGGGGAATGAGCAGTTCTTC.

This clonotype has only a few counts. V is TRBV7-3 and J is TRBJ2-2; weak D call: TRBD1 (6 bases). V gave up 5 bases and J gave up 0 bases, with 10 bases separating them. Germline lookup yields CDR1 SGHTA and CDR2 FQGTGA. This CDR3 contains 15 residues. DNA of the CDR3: TGTGCCAGCAGCCTACAGGGTTCGAACACCGGGGAGCTGTTTTTT. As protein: CASSLQGSNTGELFF. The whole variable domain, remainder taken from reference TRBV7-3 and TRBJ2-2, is GAGVSQTPSNKVTEKGKYVELRCDPISGHTALYWYRQSLGQGPEFLIYFQGTGAADDSGLPNDRFFAVRPEGSVSTLKIQRTERGDSAVYLCASSLQGSNTGELFFGEGSRLTVL.

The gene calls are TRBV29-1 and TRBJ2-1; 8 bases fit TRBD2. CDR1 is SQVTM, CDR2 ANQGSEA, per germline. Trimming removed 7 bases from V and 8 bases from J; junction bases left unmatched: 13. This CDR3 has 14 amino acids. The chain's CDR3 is CSGGRSGGFDEQFF. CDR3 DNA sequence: TGCAGCGGGGGAAGGAGCGGGGGTTTCGATGAGCAGTTCTTC.

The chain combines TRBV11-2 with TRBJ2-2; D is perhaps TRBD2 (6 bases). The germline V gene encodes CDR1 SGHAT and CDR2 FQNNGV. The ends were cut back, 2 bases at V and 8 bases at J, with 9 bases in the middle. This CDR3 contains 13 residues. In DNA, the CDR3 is TGTGCCAGCAGCTTATCCCGGGGGGGGGAGCTGTTTTTT. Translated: CASSLSRGGELFF.

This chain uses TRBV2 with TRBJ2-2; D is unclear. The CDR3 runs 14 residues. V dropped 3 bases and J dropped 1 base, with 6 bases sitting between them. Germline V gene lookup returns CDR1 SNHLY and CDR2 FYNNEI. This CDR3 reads CASSDKMNTGELFF. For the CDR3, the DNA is TGTGCCAGCAGTGACAAAATGAACACCGGGGAGCTGTTTTTT.

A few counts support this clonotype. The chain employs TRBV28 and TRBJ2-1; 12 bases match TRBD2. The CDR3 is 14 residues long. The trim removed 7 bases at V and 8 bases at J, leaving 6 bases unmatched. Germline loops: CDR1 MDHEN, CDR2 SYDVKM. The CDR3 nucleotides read TGTGCCAGCAAAACTAGCGGGAGGATCCATGAGCAGTTCTTC. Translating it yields CASKTSGRIHEQFF.

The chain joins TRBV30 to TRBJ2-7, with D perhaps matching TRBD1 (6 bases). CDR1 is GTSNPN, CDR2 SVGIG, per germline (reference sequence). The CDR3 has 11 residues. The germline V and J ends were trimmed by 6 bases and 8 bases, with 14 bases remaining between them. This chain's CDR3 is CACTKQGQQYV. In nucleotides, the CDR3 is TGTGCCTGTACGAAACAGGGACAGCAGTACGTC.

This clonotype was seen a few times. The CDR3: CASSSQGAAGELFF. CDR3 DNA: TGTGCCAGCAGTTCACAGGGGGCGGCCGGGGAGCTGTTTTTT. The chain recombines TRBV6-5 with TRBJ2-2; 9 nucleotides agree with TRBD1. The germline CDR1 and CDR2 sequences are MNHEY and SVGAGI. The CDR3 contains 14 residues. The junction had 3 bases not matched to a gene; V was cut back by 4 bases and J by 6 bases.

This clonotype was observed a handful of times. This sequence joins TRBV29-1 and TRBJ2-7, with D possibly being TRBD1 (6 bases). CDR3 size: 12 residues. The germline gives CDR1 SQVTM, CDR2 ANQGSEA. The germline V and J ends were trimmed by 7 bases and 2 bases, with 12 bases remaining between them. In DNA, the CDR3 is TGCAGCGCAGGGACACAAACCTACGAGCAGTACTTC. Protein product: CSAGTQTYEQYF.

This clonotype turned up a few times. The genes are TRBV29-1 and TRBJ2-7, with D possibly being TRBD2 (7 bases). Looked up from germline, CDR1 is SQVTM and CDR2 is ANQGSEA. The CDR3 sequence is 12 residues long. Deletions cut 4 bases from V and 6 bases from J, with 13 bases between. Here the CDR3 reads CSVVRGAAEQYF. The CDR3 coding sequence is TGCAGCGTTGTCCGGGGGGCCGCCGAGCAGTACTTC.

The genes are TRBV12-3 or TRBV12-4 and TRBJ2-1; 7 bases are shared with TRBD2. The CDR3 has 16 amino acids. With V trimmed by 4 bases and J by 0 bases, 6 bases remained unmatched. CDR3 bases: TGTGCCAGCAGTTCCGCGGGGGTTAGCTCCTACAATGAGCAGTTCTTC. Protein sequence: CASSSAGVSSYNEQFF.

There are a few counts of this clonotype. In nucleotides, the CDR3 is TGTGCCAGCAGTGGGGTCTCGTCGGGAGTCGAGACAGATACGCAGTATTTT. It translates to CASSGVSSGVETDTQYF. The rearrangement joins TRBV2 to TRBJ2-3, with D tentatively TRBD2 (6 bases). Germline V gene lookup returns CDR1 SNHLY and CDR2 FYNNEI. The V end was cut by 4 bases, the J end by 3 bases, with 20 bases between. The CDR3 loop spans 17 amino acids.

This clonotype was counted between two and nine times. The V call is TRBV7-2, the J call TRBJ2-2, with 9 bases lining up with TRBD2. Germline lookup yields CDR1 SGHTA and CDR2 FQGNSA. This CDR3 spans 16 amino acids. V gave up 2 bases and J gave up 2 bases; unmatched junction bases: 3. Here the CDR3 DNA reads TGTGCCAGCAGCTTATGGGGACTAGCAAACACCGGGGAGCTGTTTTTT. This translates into CASSLWGLANTGELFF.

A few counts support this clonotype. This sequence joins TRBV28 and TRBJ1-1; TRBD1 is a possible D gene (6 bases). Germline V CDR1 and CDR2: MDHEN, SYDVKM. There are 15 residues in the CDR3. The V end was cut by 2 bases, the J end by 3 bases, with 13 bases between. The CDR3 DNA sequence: TGTGCCAGCAGTTTAACGGGGGGCGTAGACACTGAAGCTTTCTTT. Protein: CASSLTGGVDTEAFF.

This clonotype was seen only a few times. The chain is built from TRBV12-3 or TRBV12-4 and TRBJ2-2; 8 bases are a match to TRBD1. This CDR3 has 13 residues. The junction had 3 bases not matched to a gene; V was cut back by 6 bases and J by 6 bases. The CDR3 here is CASSQTGAGELFF. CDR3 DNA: TGTGCCAGCAGCCAGACAGGGGCCGGGGAGCTGTTTTTT.

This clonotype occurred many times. CDR3 in DNA: TGTGCCAGCAGGCAGGGTGAGAACACTGAAGCTTTCTTT. Amino acid sequence: CASRQGENTEAFF. The V gene is TRBV12-3 or TRBV12-4, the J gene TRBJ1-1, with TRBD1 as a possible D gene (5 bases). Trimming took 6 bases from V and 1 from J, leaving 9 bases between them. There are 13 residues in the CDR3.

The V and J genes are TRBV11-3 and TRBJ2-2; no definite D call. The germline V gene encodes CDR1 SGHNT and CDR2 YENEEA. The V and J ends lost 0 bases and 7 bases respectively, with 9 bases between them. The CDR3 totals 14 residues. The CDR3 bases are TGTGCCAGCAGCTTAGATCAGATAAACGGGGAGCTGTTTTTT. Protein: CASSLDQINGELFF.